This T cell receptor (beta chain) came from a study of cytomegalovirus exposure and HLA in healthy donors. Overall study results and limits: Association of 15,000 to 20,000 TCR beta sequences with HLA alleles was found at 0.05 false discovery rate in a later analysis. Association of a missense DCLRE1C variant with TCR beta V- and J-gene trimming was reported in a later analysis.

CDR1 and CDR2 (germline): SGHTA, FQGTGA. The CDR3 is 16 residues long. The ends lost 1 base at V and 4 bases at J; junction bases unmatched: 5. Healthy bone marrow donors supplied every sample. PCR employed 60 Vbeta and 13 Jbeta primers. In the source study's methods: Unique TCR beta chains numbered roughly 80 million in a later analysis, with some 9.9 million shared. The method was immunoSEQ multiplex PCR; TCRdb's version includes in-frame clones alone and lacks a portion of them. V and J calls and clone size are given by that table; D and trimming were obtained from the DNA. Counted here are 160,000 or so clones, about 77% occurring once; the ten biggest clones make up 2.4%. Points on this clone: Its antigen is currently unknown.

The chain combines TRBV7-3 with TRBJ2-1; 9 nucleotides match TRBD2. This receptor was identified in a man in his 60s in good health and CMV-seronegative. What was sequenced was PBMCs. As DNA, the CDR3 is TGTGCCAGCAGCTTAAATCCTAGCGGGACATACAATGAGCAGTTCTTC. Translating gives CASSLNPSGTYNEQFF.